These T cell receptor beta chains were read from a single sample in a study of cytotoxic CD8 clonotypes in ibrutinib-treated CLL. The repertoire was sequenced with immunoSEQ multiplex PCR; TCRdb's copy has only in-frame clones and lacks some. This sample yields some 290,000 clones, of which almost 80% are seen a single time; over 6.5% belongs to the top ten. The starting material was PBMCs, obtained before ibrutinib treatment. Receptors were obtained from a human donor with chronic lymphocytic leukemia. CDR3s include the opening cysteine and the closing phenylalanine or tryptophan. D genes are given only for firm matches. Clone size, where shown, is once, few, many, or a class for clones that have expanded.

v_call,clone_size,j_call,d_call,cdr3_length,cdr3_aa,cdr3_nt
TRBV15,NA,TRBJ2-7,NA,14,CATSRGAGVNEQYF,TGTGCCACCAGCAGAGGGGCAGGGGTGAACGAGCAGTACTTC
TRBV2,NA,TRBJ1-2,NA,14,CASPSSERDYGYTF,TGTGCCAGCCCCAGTTCAGAGCGAGACTATGGCTACACCTTC
TRBV6-1,NA,TRBJ1-3,TRBD1,15,CASKVTGGSGNTIYF,TGTGCCAGCAAAGTGACAGGGGGCTCTGGAAACACCATATATTTT
TRBV10-3,NA,TRBJ1-1,NA,14,CATAPAGRTAEAFF,TGTGCCACCGCCCCAGCAGGGCGAACGGCTGAAGCTTTCTTT
TRBV27,once,TRBJ2-3,TRBD1,14,CASSLIGGIDTQYF,TGTGCCAGCAGTTTGATAGGGGGCATAGATACGCAGTATTTT
TRBV27,NA,TRBJ2-1,NA,13,CASSSTQGTKQFF,TGTGCCAGCAGCAGCACCCAGGGGACGAAGCAGTTCTTC
TRBV28,few,TRBJ2-4,NA,18,CASSLQGFSGLAKNIQYF,TGTGCCAGCAGTTTACAGGGATTTAGTGGGTTGGCCAAAAACATTCAGTACTTC
TRBV5-6,NA,TRBJ1-1,NA,13,CASSLPGRSEAFF,TGTGCCAGCAGTCTGCCGGGGAGGTCTGAAGCTTTCTTT
TRBV6-5,NA,TRBJ1-2,NA,13,CASSPMGGVGYTF,TGTGCCAGCAGCCCAATGGGGGGAGTGGGCTACACCTTC
TRBV11-2,NA,TRBJ1-2,TRBD1,14,CASSVPGQGYGYTF,TGTGCCAGCAGCGTCCCGGGACAGGGGTATGGCTACACCTTC
TRBV4-3,NA,TRBJ2-7,NA,14,CASSQDFQGDEQYF,TGCGCCAGCAGCCAAGATTTCCAGGGAGACGAGCAGTACTTC
TRBV14,NA,TRBJ2-1,TRBD2,16,CASSQDSPGGWNEQFF,TGTGCCAGCAGCCAAGACTCTCCGGGAGGGTGGAATGAGCAGTTCTTC
TRBV5-4,NA,TRBJ1-2,NA,15,CASSLSVGSNYGYTF,TGTGCCAGCAGCCTTAGCGTAGGGAGCAACTATGGCTACACCTTC
TRBV19,NA,TRBJ1-2,NA,13,CASSRTGSYGYTF,TGTGCCAGTAGTAGAACAGGGTCCTATGGCTACACCTTC
TRBV6-1,NA,TRBJ2-1,NA,12,CASSSSLNEQFF,TGTGCCAGCAGCTCCTCGCTCAATGAGCAGTTCTTC
TRBV28,NA,TRBJ2-1,TRBD2,14,CASLVAGGYNEQFF,TGTGCCAGTCTGGTCGCGGGAGGGTACAATGAGCAGTTCTTC
TRBV6-5,NA,TRBJ1-3,NA,15,CASSTQPFAGNTIYF,TGTGCCAGCAGCACTCAGCCGTTTGCTGGAAACACCATATATTTT
TRBV2,NA,TRBJ1-2,NA,14,CASTEGRGRVNYTF,TGTGCCTCCACAGAGGGACGAGGCAGGGTAAACTACACCTTC
TRBV28,NA,TRBJ2-3,TRBD1,15,CASSFYGTGTDTQYF,TGTGCCAGCAGTTTCTACGGGACAGGCACAGATACGCAGTATTTT
TRBV5-4,NA,TRBJ2-3,TRBD2,15,CASSGSGTRMDTQYF,TGTGCCAGCAGCGGTAGCGGGACCCGAATGGATACGCAGTATTTT